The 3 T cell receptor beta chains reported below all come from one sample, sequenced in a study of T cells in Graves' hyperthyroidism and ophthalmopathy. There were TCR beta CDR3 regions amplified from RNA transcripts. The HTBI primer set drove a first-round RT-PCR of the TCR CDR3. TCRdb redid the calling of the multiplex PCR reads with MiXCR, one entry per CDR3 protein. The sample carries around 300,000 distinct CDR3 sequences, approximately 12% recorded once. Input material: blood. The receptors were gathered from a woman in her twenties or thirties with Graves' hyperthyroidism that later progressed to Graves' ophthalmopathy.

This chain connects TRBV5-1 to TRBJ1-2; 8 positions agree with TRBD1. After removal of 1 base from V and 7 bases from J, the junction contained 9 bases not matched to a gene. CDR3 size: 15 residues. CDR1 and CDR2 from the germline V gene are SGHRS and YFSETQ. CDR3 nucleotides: TGCGCCAGCAGCTTGTCCACAGGGGGACCTTCTGGCTACACCTTC. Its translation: CASSLSTGGPSGYTF. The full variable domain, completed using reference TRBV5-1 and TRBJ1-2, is KAGVTQTPRYLIKTRGQQVTLSCSPISGHRSVSWYQQTPGQGLQFLFEYFSETQRNKGNFPGRFSGRQFSNSRSEMNVSTLELGDSALYLCASSLSTGGPSGYTFGSGTRLTVV.

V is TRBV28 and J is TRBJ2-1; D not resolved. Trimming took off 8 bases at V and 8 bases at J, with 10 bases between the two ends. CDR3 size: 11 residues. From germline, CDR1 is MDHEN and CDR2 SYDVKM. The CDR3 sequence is CASGEPDEQFF. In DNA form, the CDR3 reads TGTGCCAGCGGAGAGCCCGATGAGCAGTTCTTC.

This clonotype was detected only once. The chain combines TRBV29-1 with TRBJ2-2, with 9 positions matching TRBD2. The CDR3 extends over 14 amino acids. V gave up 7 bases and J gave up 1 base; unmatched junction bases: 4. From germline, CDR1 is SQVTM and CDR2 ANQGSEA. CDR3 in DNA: TGCAGCGCCAAAGCGGGGGGGAACACCGGGGAGCTGTTTTTT. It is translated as CSAKAGGNTGELFF.